This T cell receptor (beta chain) derives from a study of blood T cell repertoires in COVID-19. Whole-study context: The United States, Italy and Spain provided the acute and convalescent COVID-19 samples. PBMCs, B-cell-depleted T cells, or T cells provided the cDNA or gDNA that made up the material.

This clone showed up just once. As processed by the authors: Amplifying reference gene primers gave estimates of nucleated cell counts. Assay: immunoSEQ multiplex PCR; the TCRdb copy retains only in-frame clones and omits some. V and J calls and clone size are copied from that table; D and trimming were computed from the DNA. The table shows 100,000 to 150,000 clones, with roughly 90% occurring only once. Germline assignment: CDR1 PRHDT and CDR2 FYEKMQ (reference sequence). V lost 4 bases to trimming and J lost 3 bases, with 10 bases between them. The CDR3 spans 13 residues. The chain employs TRBV13 and TRBJ2-7, with a tentative D call TRBD1 (6 bases). Source material: peripheral blood. This receptor was taken from a man in his fifties or sixties with active or convalescent COVID-19. CDR3 loop: CASSSGRGYEQYF. As DNA, the CDR3 is TGTGCCAGCAGCTCCGGCAGGGGCTACGAGCAGTACTTC.